The 18 T cell receptor beta chains below come from one sample, sequenced in a study of T cells expressing NK-cell markers. TCRdb re-analyzed the 5' RACE reads; it lists each CDR3 protein once, without DNA. The sample yields a few hundred thousand distinct CDR3 sequences, of which the top ten take up roughly 5.5%. Sequenced sample: blood T cells: a sorted CD56 or NKG2C T cell subset, CD4+ or CD8+ T cells, or bulk PBMC T cells (not recorded which). Every receptor here comes from a man aged 18 to 69 in good health.

The J gene is TRBJ1-5, the V gene TRBV12-3 or TRBV12-4. CDR3 length: 16 amino acids. CDR3 sequence reads: CASSLKAYYSNQPQHF.

The chain employs TRBV9 and TRBJ1-2. CDR3 length equals 12 residues. Germline V gene data show CDR1 as SGDLS and CDR2 as YYNGEE. The CDR3 sequence: CASSVDFYGYTF.

The V call is TRBV4-2, the J call TRBJ2-3; without DNA, the TCRdb call of TRBD2 cannot be checked. The CDR3 totals 17 residues. Germline values: CDR1 LGHNA, CDR2 YNFKEQ. CDR3 protein: CASSQERAGSSTDTQYF.

J is TRBJ1-2 and V is TRBV5-1; the D gene TCRdb calls, TRBD1, cannot be checked with no DNA. Germline values: CDR1 SGHRS, CDR2 YFSETQ. The CDR3 sequence is 17 residues long. CDR3 sequence: CASSLDNNRVGYYGYTF.

The V call is TRBV7-3, the J call TRBJ2-5; lacking DNA, the TRBD1 call made by TCRdb goes unchecked. The CDR3 extends over 16 amino acids. Germline CDR1 is SGHTA and CDR2 is FQGTGA. The chain's CDR3 is CASSLGLGAGEETQYF.

The rearrangement uses TRBV3-1 and TRBJ1-2; TCRdb returns TRBD1, unconfirmable since there is no DNA. The CDR3 length is 13 residues. The germline gives CDR1 LGHDT, CDR2 YNNKEL (reference sequence). CDR3 residues: CASSQGPRTGDTF.

J is TRBJ1-1 and V is TRBV14; the TCRdb D gene call, TRBD1, has no DNA to confirm it. Germline CDR1 reads SGHDN; CDR2 reads FVKESK. The CDR3 contains 15 residues. The CDR3 loop is CASSHRTGRNTEAFF. Full variable domain (outside the CDR3, taken from reference TRBV14 and TRBJ1-1): EAGVTQFPSHSVIEKGQTVTLRCDPISGHDNLYWYRRVMGKEIKFLLHFVKESKQDESGMPNNRFLAERTGGTYSTLKVQPAELEDSGVYFCASSHRTGRNTEAFFGQGTRLTVV.

The chain links TRBV5-1 to TRBJ2-2. Germline lookup yields CDR1 SGHRS and CDR2 YFSETQ. The CDR3 has 14 residues. CDR3 amino acids: CASSLDVRTGELFF.

The chain links TRBV4-1 to TRBJ2-3; TCRdb selects TRBD2, and the lack of DNA leaves this call unchecked. Germline lookup yields CDR1 MGHRA and CDR2 YSYEKL. The CDR3 length is 17 residues. The CDR3 spells CASSQDKEESGTDTQYF.

This chain connects TRBV2 to TRBJ2-5; with no DNA, the TCRdb D assignment of TRBD1 cannot be verified. Germline V gene sequence: CDR1 SNHLY, CDR2 FYNNEI. This CDR3 has 11 residues. The CDR3 sequence is CARGLGETQYF.

This sequence joins TRBV6-1 and TRBJ1-2; as DNA is missing, the TRBD1 call by TCRdb cannot be tested. CDR3 size: 12 residues. Germline-derived CDR1 and CDR2 are MNHNS and SASEGT. The CDR3 sequence: CASIDRYRGYTF.

The rearrangement uses TRBV2 and TRBJ2-1. Germline values: CDR1 SNHLY, CDR2 FYNNEI. CDR3 length: 14 amino acids. CDR3 sequence reads: CASSWRGPYNEQFF.

This chain joins TRBV29-1 and TRBJ2-5; the D call of TRBD1 rests on TCRdb alone, since no DNA is present to check it. The CDR3 is 15 amino acids. The germline V gene has CDR1 SQVTM and CDR2 ANQGSEA. Here the CDR3 reads CSVEERGTGEKTQYF.

The rearrangement joins TRBV6-5 to TRBJ1-3. Germline V gene lookup returns CDR1 MNHEY and CDR2 SVGAGI. The CDR3 runs 14 residues. CDR3 protein: CASSYSLAGNTIYF.

The chain employs TRBV18 and TRBJ1-2; TCRdb outputs TRBD1, but without DNA this stays unchecked. In germline, CDR1 is KGHSH, CDR2 LQKENI. The CDR3 totals 15 residues. CDR3 amino acids: CASSPLDRGNDGYTF.

This chain uses TRBV3-1 with TRBJ1-2; TCRdb lists TRBD1, though no DNA is available to test this call. CDR1 and CDR2 from the germline V gene are LGHDT and YNNKEL (reference sequence). This CDR3 has 15 amino acids. The CDR3 region is CASSQGTFGSYGYTF.

The rearrangement uses TRBV3-1 and TRBJ2-1; there is no DNA to check the TCRdb D call of TRBD1. The CDR3 runs to 14 residues. The germline V gene encodes CDR1 LGHDT and CDR2 YNNKEL (reference sequence). CDR3: CASSQVYRESEQFF.

V and J are TRBV15 and TRBJ2-5; the TCRdb D gene call, TRBD2, has no DNA to confirm it. The CDR3 sequence is 16 residues long. The germline CDR1 and CDR2 sequences are LNHNV and YYDKDF (reference sequence). CDR3 loop: CATSRDRGSTRETQYF.